This TCR beta chain stems from a study of OX40 agonist ivuxolimab in advanced cancers. About the research overall: Checkpoint inhibitors had been given previously to 40% of patients.

The protocol was immunoSEQ multiplex PCR, while the TCRdb copy is restricted to in-frame clones and leaves out a portion. The sample yields some 98,000 clones, 90% to 95% seen once. The V end was cut by 1 base, the J end by 2 bases, with 6 bases between. The length of the CDR3 is 14 residues. Germline CDR1 SGHNT, CDR2 YYREEE (reference sequence). Exclusion applied to patients with autoimmune disease history or systemic immunosuppression. This chain joins TRBV5-4 and TRBJ2-2, with D unclear. The sample in question was CD4+ or CD8+ T cells sorted from blood, obtained in a trial of the OX40 agonist ivuxolimab. The sequence was obtained from an adult with an advanced solid tumor such as melanoma, head and neck, liver or kidney cancer. This CDR3 is CASSLQINTGELFF. The DNA of the CDR3 is TGTGCCAGCAGCTTGCAGATAAACACCGGGGAGCTGTTTTTT. Complete variable domain (other parts from reference TRBV5-4 and TRBJ2-2): ETGVTQSPTHLIKTRGQQVTLRCSSQSGHNTVSWYQQALGQGPQFIFQYYREEENGRGNFPPRFSGLQFPNYSSELNVNALELDDSALYLCASSLQINTGELFFGEGSRLTVL.